This record looks at one TCR beta chain sequence and its context. The record originates from a study of T cells in localized non-small cell lung cancer. Deletions cut 1 base from V and 2 bases from J, with 12 bases between. The CDR3 contains 15 residues. Germline V gene lookup returns CDR1 LNHDA and CDR2 SQIVND (reference sequence). Sequencing used immunoSEQ multiplex PCR; TCRdb keeps in-frame clones, though not all of them. The repertoire holds about 45,000 clones, with roughly 79% as singletons. The specimen comprised peripheral blood mononuclear cells, sampled before any cancer treatment. This TCR derives from a man aged 35 to 69 with stage III lung adenocarcinoma. The chain joins TRBV19 to TRBJ2-7; TRBD1 is a possible D gene (6 bases). This chain's CDR3 is CASSIGTGIAYEQYF. Written as DNA, the CDR3 is TGTGCCAGTAGTATAGGCACAGGGATCGCCTACGAGCAGTACTTC. Looking up the rest from reference TRBV19 and TRBJ2-7 gives the full variable domain: DGGITQSPKYLFRKEGQNVTLSCEQNLNHDAMYWYRQDPGQGLRLIYYSQIVNDFQKGDIAEGYSVSREKKESFPLTVTSAQKNPTAFYLCASSIGTGIAYEQYFGPGTRLTVT.